The text below deals with one T cell receptor beta chain. Treatment: preoperative locoregional IRX-2 cytokine immunotherapy. This phase Ib study tested locoregional IRX-2 cytokine immunotherapy given before surgery. Sequencing was performed with immunoSEQ multiplex PCR; in TCRdb, only in-frame clones are kept and a portion is missing. The sample has approximately 11,000 clones, roughly 80% seen once. Trimming left V 8 bases short and J 1 base short, with 15 bases between. The CDR3 covers 15 residues. CDR1 and CDR2 (germline): MDHEN, SYDVKM. The data originate from a study of preoperative IRX-2 immunotherapy in early breast cancer.

The sequencing used lymph node tissue, collected before IRX-2 immunotherapy. V is TRBV28 and J is TRBJ2-4, with TRBD1 as a possible D gene (7 bases). This receptor was identified in a human donor with breast cancer. CDR3 bases: TGTGCCAGCGGAGAGGAGGGGGCGGCCAAAAACATTCAGTACTTC. Residues: CASGEEGAAKNIQYF.